The clone carrying this TCR beta chain was counted a few times. As yet, its antigen is unknown. This sample stems from a study of breast tumors, draining lymph nodes, adjacent tissues. Study-wide findings and caveats: Compared with lymph nodes, tumors were less diverse; compared with nontumor tissue, more.

TCRdb processed the multiplex PCR reads anew with MiXCR; each CDR3 protein has one entry. The repertoire holds 150,000 to 200,000 distinct CDR3 sequences, 30% to 35% seen once, with approximately 4.3% in the top ten. Samples came from axillary lymph nodes draining the breast cancer. CDR3 length: 15 residues. Germline lookup yields CDR1 MDHEN and CDR2 SYDVKM. With 3 bases clipped from V and 3 bases from J, the junction kept 6 bases outside the gene matches. Sequenced input: axillary lymph node tissue. The V gene is TRBV28, the J gene TRBJ1-2; 8 bases are shared with TRBD1. The TCR originated in a female donor with breast cancer. Some clones in this sample may be carry-over from other donors' samples. DNA of the CDR3: TGTGCCAGCAGTTTTGTACAGGGGGTGGACTATGGCTACACCTTC. Amino acids: CASSFVQGVDYGYTF.